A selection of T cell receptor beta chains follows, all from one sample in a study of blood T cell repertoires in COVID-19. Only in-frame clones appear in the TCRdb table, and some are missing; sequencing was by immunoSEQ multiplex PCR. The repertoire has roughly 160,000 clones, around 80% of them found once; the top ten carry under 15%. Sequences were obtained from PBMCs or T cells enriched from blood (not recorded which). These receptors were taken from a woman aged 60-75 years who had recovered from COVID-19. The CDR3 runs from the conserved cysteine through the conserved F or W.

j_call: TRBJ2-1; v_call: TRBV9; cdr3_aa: CASSAIAGGGNEQFF
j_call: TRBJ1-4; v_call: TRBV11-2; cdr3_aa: CASSLDRGDGKLFF
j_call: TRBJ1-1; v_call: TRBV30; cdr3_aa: CAWSTGANEAFF
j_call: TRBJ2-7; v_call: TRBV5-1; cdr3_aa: CASRKWGESNYEQYF
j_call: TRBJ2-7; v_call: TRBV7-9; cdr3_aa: CASSPGANEQYF
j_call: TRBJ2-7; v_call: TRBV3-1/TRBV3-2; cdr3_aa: CASSQLAGHEQYF
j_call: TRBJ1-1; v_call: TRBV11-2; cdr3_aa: CASSSGTANTEAFF
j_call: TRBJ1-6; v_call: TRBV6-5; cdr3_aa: CASSATGSNSPLHF
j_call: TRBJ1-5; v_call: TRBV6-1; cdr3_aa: CASSELRQPQHF
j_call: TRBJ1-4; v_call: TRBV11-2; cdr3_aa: CASSPRPGLPNEKLFF
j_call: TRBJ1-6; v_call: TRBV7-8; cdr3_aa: CASSRDRDYDSPLHF
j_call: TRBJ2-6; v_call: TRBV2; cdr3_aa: CASSYGQAGANVLTF
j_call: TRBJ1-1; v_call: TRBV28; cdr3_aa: CASGAYTEAFF
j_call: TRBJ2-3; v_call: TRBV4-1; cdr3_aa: CASSQDGGTGGFTDTQYF
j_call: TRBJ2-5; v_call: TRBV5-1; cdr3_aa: CASVLGTSRAETQYF
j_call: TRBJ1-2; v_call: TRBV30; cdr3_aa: CAWTREGPSYGYTF
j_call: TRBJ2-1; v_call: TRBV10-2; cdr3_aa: CASSRTGREQFF
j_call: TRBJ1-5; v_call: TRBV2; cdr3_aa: CASGGTVQPQHF
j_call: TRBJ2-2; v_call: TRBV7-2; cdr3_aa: CASSWGSLNTGELFF
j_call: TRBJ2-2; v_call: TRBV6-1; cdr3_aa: CASSEGGLAHTINTGELFF
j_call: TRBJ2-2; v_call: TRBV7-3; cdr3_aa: CASGQDTNTGELFF
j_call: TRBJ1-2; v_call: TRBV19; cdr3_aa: CASSTPYGYTF
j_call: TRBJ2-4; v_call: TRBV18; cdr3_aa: CASSPRTGTNLAKNIQYF
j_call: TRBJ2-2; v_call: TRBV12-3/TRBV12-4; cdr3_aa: CASSATGTGELFF
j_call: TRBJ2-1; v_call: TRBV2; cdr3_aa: CASTGAGAPNEQFF
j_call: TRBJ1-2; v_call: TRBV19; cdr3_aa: CASIRDRGVGGYTF
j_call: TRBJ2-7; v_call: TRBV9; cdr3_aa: CASSEGTSGEYEQYF
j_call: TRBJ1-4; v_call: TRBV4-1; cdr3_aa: CASSPTGNPNEKLFF
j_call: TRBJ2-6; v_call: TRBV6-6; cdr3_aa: CASRLQGDGANVLTF
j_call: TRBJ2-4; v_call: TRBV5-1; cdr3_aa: CASSLEDGDIQYF
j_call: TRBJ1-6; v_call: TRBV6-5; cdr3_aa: CASRSRSNSPLHF
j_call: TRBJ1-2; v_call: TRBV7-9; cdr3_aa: CASSFSVLDGYTF